The T cell receptor beta chain described here comes from a study of OX40 agonist ivuxolimab in advanced cancers. Sequencing used immunoSEQ multiplex PCR; TCRdb keeps in-frame clones, though not all of them. The table shows about 73,000 clones, with about 86% occurring only once. Per the germline V gene, CDR1 is SGHVS and CDR2 is FNYEAQ. V gave up 1 base and J gave up 0 bases, with 13 bases separating them. The CDR3 consists of 18 residues. This TCR was sampled from an adult with an advanced solid tumor such as melanoma, head and neck, liver or kidney cancer. V is TRBV7-6 and J is TRBJ1-6; unclear D gene. This sample comprised CD4+ or CD8+ T cells sorted from blood, obtained in a trial of the OX40 agonist ivuxolimab. CDR3 nucleotides: TGTGCCAGCAGCTTAGATGGTGAGGGATCCTCCTATAATTCACCCCTCCACTTT. Amino acids: CASSLDGEGSSYNSPLHF.